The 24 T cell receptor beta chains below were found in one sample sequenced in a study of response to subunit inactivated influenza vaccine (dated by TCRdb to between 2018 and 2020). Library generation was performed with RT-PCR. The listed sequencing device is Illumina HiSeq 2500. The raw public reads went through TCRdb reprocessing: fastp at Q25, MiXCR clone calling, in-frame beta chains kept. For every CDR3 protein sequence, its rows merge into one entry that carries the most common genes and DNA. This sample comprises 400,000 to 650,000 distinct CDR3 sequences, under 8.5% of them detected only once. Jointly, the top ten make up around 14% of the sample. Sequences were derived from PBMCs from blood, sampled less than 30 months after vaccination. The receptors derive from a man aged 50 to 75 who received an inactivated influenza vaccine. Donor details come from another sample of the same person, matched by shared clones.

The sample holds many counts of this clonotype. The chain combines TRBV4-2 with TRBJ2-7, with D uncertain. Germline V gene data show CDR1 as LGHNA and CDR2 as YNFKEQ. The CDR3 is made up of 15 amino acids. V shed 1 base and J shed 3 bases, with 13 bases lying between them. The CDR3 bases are TGTGCCAGCAGCCAAGTAGTTAAAGATCGCTACGAGCAGTACTTC. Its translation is CASSQVVKDRYEQYF.

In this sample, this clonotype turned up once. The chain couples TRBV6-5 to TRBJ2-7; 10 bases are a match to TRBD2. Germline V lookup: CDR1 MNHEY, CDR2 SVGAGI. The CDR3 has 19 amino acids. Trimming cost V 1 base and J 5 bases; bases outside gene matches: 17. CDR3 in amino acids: CASSYFAPGLGLARDEQYF. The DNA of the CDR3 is TGTGCCAGCAGTTACTTCGCTCCTGGATTGGGACTAGCGAGGGACGAGCAGTACTTC.

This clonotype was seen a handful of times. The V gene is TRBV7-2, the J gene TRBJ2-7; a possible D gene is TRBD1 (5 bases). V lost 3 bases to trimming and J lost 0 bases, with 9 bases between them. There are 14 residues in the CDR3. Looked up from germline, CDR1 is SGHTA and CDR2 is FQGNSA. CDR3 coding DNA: TGTGCCAGCAGCTTGCTGGGGCTCTCCTACGAGCAGTACTTC. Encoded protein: CASSLLGLSYEQYF. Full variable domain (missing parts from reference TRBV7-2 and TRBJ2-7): GAGVSQSPSNKVTEKGKDVELRCDPISGHTALYWYRQSLGQGLEFLIYFQGNSAPDKSGLPSDRFSAERTGGSVSTLTIQRTQQEDSAVYLCASSLLGLSYEQYFGPGTRLTVT.

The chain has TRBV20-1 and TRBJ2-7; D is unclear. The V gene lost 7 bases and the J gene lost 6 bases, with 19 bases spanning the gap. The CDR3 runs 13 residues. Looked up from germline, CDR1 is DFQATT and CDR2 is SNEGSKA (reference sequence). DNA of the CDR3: TGCAGTGGGCGGTTAAGTGGGCCTGTCGAGCAGTACTTC. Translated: CSGRLSGPVEQYF.

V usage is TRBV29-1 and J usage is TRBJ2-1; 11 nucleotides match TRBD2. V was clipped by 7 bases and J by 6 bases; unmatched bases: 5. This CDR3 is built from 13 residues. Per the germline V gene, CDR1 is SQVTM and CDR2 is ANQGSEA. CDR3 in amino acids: CSDRLAGSNEQFF. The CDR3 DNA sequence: TGCAGCGATCGACTAGCGGGAAGCAATGAGCAGTTCTTC.

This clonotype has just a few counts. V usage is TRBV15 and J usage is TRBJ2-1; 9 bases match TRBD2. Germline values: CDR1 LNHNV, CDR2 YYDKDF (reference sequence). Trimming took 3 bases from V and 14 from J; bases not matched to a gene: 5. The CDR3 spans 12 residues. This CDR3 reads CATSRVAGVKFF. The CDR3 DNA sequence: TGTGCCACCAGCAGGGTAGCGGGAGTAAAGTTCTTC.

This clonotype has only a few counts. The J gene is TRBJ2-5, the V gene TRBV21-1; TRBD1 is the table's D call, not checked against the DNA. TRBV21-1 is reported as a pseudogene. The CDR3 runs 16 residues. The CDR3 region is CASSSNYPGERETQYF. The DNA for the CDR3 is TGTGCCAGCAGCTCCAACTATCCAGGGGAGAGGGAGACCCAGTACTTC.

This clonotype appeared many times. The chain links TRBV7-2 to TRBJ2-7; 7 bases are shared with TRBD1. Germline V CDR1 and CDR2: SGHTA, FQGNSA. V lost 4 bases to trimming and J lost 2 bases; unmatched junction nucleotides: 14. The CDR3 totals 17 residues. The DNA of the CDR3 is TGTGCCAGCAGCTCTAAGACAGGGTTGAAGAGGGCCTACGAGCAGTACTTC. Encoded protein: CASSSKTGLKRAYEQYF.

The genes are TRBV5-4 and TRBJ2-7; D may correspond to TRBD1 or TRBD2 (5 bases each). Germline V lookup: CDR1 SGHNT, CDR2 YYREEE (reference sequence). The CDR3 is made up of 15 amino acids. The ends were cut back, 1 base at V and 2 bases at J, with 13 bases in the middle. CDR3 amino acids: CASSLFGALPYEQYF. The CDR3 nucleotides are TGTGCCAGCAGCTTGTTCGGGGCACTCCCCTACGAGCAGTACTTC.

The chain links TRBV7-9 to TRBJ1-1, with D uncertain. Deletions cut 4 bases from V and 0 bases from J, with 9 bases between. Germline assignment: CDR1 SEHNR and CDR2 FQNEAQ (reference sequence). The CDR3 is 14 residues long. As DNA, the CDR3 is TGTGCCAGCAGCTCTATGAGGATGAACACTGAAGCTTTCTTT. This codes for CASSSMRMNTEAFF.

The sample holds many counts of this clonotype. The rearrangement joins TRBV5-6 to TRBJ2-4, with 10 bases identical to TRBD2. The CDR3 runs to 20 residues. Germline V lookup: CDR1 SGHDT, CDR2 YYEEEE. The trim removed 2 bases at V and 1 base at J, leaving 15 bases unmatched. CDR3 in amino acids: CASSFPSSGRRGLAKNIQYF. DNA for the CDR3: TGTGCCAGCAGCTTCCCGTCTAGCGGGAGAAGGGGACTCGCCAAAAACATTCAGTACTTC.

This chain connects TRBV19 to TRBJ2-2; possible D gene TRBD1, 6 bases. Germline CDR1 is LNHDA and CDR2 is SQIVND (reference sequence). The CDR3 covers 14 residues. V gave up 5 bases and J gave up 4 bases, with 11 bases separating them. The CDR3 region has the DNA TGTGCCAGTAGTTCCGAGGGGGTCACCGGGGAGCTGTTTTTT. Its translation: CASSSEGVTGELFF.

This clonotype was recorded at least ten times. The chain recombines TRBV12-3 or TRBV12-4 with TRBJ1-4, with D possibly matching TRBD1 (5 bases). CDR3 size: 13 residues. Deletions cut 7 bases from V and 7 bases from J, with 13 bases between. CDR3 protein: CASIRTGGEKLFF. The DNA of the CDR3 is TGTGCCAGCATCCGGACCGGGGGTGAAAAACTGTTTTTT.

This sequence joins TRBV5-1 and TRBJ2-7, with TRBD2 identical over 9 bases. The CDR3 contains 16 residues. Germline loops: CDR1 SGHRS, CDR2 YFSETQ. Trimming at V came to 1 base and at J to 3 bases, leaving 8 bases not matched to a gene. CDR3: CASSLSASGNLYEQYF. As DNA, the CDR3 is TGCGCCAGCAGCTTGAGCGCTAGCGGGAATCTCTACGAGCAGTACTTC. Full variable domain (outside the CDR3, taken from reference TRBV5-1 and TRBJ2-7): KAGVTQTPRYLIKTRGQQVTLSCSPISGHRSVSWYQQTPGQGLQFLFEYFSETQRNKGNFPGRFSGRQFSNSRSEMNVSTLELGDSALYLCASSLSASGNLYEQYFGPGTRLTVT.

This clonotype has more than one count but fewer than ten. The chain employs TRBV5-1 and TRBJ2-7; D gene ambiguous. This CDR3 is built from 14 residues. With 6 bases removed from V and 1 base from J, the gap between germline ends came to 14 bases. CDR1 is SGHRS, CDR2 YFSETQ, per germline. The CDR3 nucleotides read TGCGCCAGCACACTTCGGACGGATTCCTACGAGCAGTACTTC. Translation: CASTLRTDSYEQYF.

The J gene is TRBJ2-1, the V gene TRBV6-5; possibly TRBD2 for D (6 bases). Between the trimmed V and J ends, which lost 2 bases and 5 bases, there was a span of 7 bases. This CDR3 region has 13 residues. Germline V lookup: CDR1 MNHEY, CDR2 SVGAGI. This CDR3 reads CASSYGTHNEQFF. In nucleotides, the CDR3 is TGTGCCAGCAGTTACGGGACTCACAATGAGCAGTTCTTC.

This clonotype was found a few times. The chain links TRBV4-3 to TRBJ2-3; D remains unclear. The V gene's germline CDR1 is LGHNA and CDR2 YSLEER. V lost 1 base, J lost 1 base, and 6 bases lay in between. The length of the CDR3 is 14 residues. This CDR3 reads CASSQVFGTDTQYF. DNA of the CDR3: TGCGCCAGCAGCCAAGTTTTCGGCACAGATACGCAGTATTTT.

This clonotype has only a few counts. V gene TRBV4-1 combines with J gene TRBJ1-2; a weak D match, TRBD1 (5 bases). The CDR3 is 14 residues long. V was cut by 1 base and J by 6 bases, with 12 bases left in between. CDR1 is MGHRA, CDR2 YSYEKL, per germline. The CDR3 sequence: CASSQGGSVDGYTF. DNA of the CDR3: TGCGCCAGCAGCCAAGGGGGGTCCGTAGATGGCTACACCTTC.

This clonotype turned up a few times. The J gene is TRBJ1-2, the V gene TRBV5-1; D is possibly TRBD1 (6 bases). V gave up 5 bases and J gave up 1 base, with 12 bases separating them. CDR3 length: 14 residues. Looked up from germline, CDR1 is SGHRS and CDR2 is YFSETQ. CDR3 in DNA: TGCGCCAGCAGATCTCAGGGGCATAACTATGGCTACACCTTC. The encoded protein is CASRSQGHNYGYTF.

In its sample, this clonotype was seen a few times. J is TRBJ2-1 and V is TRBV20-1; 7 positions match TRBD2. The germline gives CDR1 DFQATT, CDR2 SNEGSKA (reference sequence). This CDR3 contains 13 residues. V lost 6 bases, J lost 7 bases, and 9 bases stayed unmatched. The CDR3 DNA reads TGCAGTGCCGAGCGGGACTGGGTGAATGAGCAGTTCTTC. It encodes CSAERDWVNEQFF.

The chain's CDR3 is CASSKDRGPETQYF. In DNA form, the CDR3 reads TGTGCCAGCAGCAAAGACAGGGGGCCTGAGACCCAGTACTTC. This rearrangement joins TRBV7-9 to TRBJ2-5; 10 bases are shared with TRBD1. The germline gives CDR1 SEHNR, CDR2 FQNEAQ (reference sequence). This CDR3 has 14 amino acids. The trim removed 5 bases at V and 5 bases at J, leaving 5 bases unmatched.

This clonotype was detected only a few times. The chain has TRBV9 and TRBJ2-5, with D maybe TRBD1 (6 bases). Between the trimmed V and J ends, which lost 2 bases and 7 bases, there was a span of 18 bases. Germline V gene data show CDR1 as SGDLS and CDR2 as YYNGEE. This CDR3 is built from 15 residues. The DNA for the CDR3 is TGTGCCAGCAGCGTTACCGGGACCTTAGGGGGGACCCAGTACTTC. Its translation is CASSVTGTLGGTQYF.

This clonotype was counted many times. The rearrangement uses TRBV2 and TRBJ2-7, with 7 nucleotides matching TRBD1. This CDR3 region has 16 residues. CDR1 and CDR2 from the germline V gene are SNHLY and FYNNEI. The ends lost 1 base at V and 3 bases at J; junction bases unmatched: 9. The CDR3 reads CASSEGEQGFFYEQYF. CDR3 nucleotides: TGTGCCAGCAGTGAAGGCGAACAGGGGTTTTTCTACGAGCAGTACTTC.

The CDR3 is CASSLASSDTQYF. In nucleotides, the CDR3 is TGTGCCAGCAGTTTAGCTAGCTCAGATACGCAGTATTTT. V gene TRBV12-3 or TRBV12-4 combines with J gene TRBJ2-3; D unclear. V was trimmed by 0 bases and J by 4 bases, leaving 5 bases between them. CDR3 length: 13 residues.